The 10 T cell receptor beta chains below come from one sample, sequenced in a study of blood T cell repertoires in COVID-19. The assay was immunoSEQ multiplex PCR, and TCRdb's table has in-frame clones only and misses some. The sample lists about 100,000 clones, less than 90% occurring once. Specimen: peripheral blood. Receptor source: an elderly man with acute or convalescent COVID-19.

J is TRBJ2-1 and V is TRBV6-2 or TRBV6-3; no reliable D call. V lost 0 bases to trimming and J lost 6 bases, with 6 bases between them. The CDR3 has 13 amino acids. Per germline, CDR1 MNHEY and CDR2 SVGEGT. The CDR3 loop reads CASSYSGSNEQFF. The CDR3 DNA follows: TGTGCCAGCAGTTACTCTGGTAGCAATGAGCAGTTCTTC.

V usage is TRBV7-8 and J usage is TRBJ1-2; 7 bases match TRBD1. The germline V gene has CDR1 SGHVS and CDR2 FQNEAQ. This CDR3 has 16 amino acids. Unmatched junction bases numbered 4, after V lost 0 bases and J lost 0 bases. The CDR3 protein is CASSLAGGQSNYGYTF. CDR3 nucleotides: TGTGCCAGCAGCTTAGCCGGGGGACAGTCTAACTATGGCTACACCTTC.

This clone was recorded once. The chain joins TRBV7-2 to TRBJ1-2; D remains ambiguous. The CDR3 runs 13 residues. The V end was cut by 1 base, the J end by 6 bases, with 9 bases between. CDR1 and CDR2 (germline): SGHTA, FQGNSA. As DNA, the CDR3 is TGTGCCAGCAGCTTAGAGGTACAGCATGGCTACACCTTC. Translating it yields CASSLEVQHGYTF.

The chain combines TRBV7-9 with TRBJ2-7; possibly TRBD2 for D (5 bases). Trimming removed 5 bases at V and 1 base at J, with 9 bases between. The CDR3 is 13 residues long. Germline CDR1 SEHNR, CDR2 FQNEAQ (reference sequence). The CDR3, as DNA: TGTGCCAGCAGCCTTGGACTTTCCTACGAGCAGTACTTC. Protein product: CASSLGLSYEQYF.

This clone was seen once. This rearrangement joins TRBV18 to TRBJ2-7, with TRBD1 matching over 7 bases. The trim removed 3 bases at V and 5 bases at J, leaving 13 bases unmatched. Germline values: CDR1 KGHSH, CDR2 LQKENI. The CDR3 covers 16 residues. The CDR3 protein is CASSPLRQGPSDEQYF. Written as DNA, the CDR3 is TGTGCCAGCTCACCTCTACGACAGGGCCCCTCGGACGAGCAGTACTTC. Complete variable domain (other parts from reference TRBV18 and TRBJ2-7): NAGVMQNPRHLVRRRGQEARLRCSPMKGHSHVYWYRQLPEEGLKFMVYLQKENIIDESGMPKERFSAEFPKEGPSILRIQQVVRGDSAAYFCASSPLRQGPSDEQYFGPGTRLTVT.

The chain employs TRBV3-1 (or the pseudogene TRBV3-2) and TRBJ2-4; D not resolved. This CDR3 is built from 12 residues. Germline CDR1 and CDR2: LGHDT and YNNKEL (reference sequence). Deletions cut 7 bases from V and 5 bases from J, with 9 bases between. The CDR3 region is CASTNTENIQYF. The CDR3 DNA is TGTGCCAGCACTAATACCGAAAACATTCAGTACTTC.

The V and J genes are TRBV5-1 and TRBJ2-7; maybe TRBD1 (6 bases). Germline V gene sequence: CDR1 SGHRS, CDR2 YFSETQ. The CDR3 totals 14 residues. The V end lost 4 bases, the J end lost 0 bases, and 11 bases lay between the germline ends. CDR3 protein: CASSGDTSSYEQYF. The CDR3 DNA follows: TGCGCCAGCAGCGGGGACACCAGCTCCTACGAGCAGTACTTC.

The table lists this clone with a few counts. V is TRBV28 and J is TRBJ2-3, with 7 bases identical to TRBD1. V shed 3 bases, J shed 0 bases, and the junction held 6 bases outside the gene matches. The CDR3 sequence is 16 residues long. Germline V gives CDR1 MDHEN, CDR2 SYDVKM. CDR3 nucleotides: TGTGCCAGCAGTTTGGGACAGCTCGAGAGCACAGATACGCAGTATTTT. Translated, it gives CASSLGQLESTDTQYF.

The rearrangement uses TRBV15 and TRBJ2-5; TRBD2 might be the D (6 bases). CDR3 length: 14 residues. Germline V gives CDR1 LNHNV, CDR2 YYDKDF (reference sequence). V lost 2 bases, J lost 3 bases, and 10 bases lay in between. The CDR3 nucleotides are TGTGCCACCAGCAGACCGGGAGTCGAAGAGACCCAGTACTTC. Its translation is CATSRPGVEETQYF.

V is TRBV11-3 and J is TRBJ2-2; TRBD2 matches 8 bases. J lost 2 bases, V lost 2 bases, and 7 bases had no gene match. The CDR3 is made up of 17 amino acids. Germline V gives CDR1 SGHNT, CDR2 YENEEA. The CDR3 reads CASSLTFLAGNTGELFF. The CDR3 nucleotides are TGTGCCAGCAGCTTAACATTTCTAGCGGGTAACACCGGGGAGCTGTTTTTT.